Below, 16 T cell receptor beta chains from the same sample are listed, as sequenced in a study of blood T cell repertoires in COVID-19. Assay: immunoSEQ multiplex PCR; the TCRdb copy retains only in-frame clones and omits some. The profile covers roughly 210,000 clones, with roughly 84% appearing a single time and more than 7% taken by the ten largest. Sequencing was performed on PBMCs or T cells enriched from blood (not recorded which). These receptors originate from a man under 40 in a cohort exposed to, infected with or recovered from COVID-19 (not recorded which).

The V call is TRBV7-8, the J call TRBJ2-3, with 12 bases that match TRBD2. CDR1 and CDR2 from the germline V gene are SGHVS and FQNEAQ. Unmatched junction bases numbered 9, after V lost 6 bases and J lost 8 bases. The CDR3 contains 15 residues. The CDR3 nucleotides read TGTGCCAGCAGGCGACTAGCGGGAGACATTTTTACGCAGTATTTT. This codes for CASRRLAGDIFTQYF.

The chain joins TRBV11-3 to TRBJ2-1, with 8 bases lining up with TRBD2. V dropped 4 bases and J dropped 8; count of bases not matched to a gene: 10. The CDR3 runs to 15 residues. CDR1 and CDR2 from the germline V gene are SGHNT and YENEEA. The DNA of the CDR3 is TGTGCCAGCAGCTCTCAAGCGGGAGCCCCCTATGAGCAGTTCTTC. Amino acids: CASSSQAGAPYEQFF. Filled out from reference TRBV11-3 and TRBJ2-1, the complete variable domain reads EAGVVQSPRYKIIEKKQPVAFWCNPISGHNTLYWYLQNLGQGPELLIRYENEEAVDDSQLPKDRFSAERLKGVDSTLKIQPAELGDSAVYLCASSSQAGAPYEQFFGPGTRLTVL.

V is TRBV19 and J is TRBJ2-1, with TRBD2 matching over 7 bases. Trimming took 10 bases from V and 1 from J; bases not matched to a gene: 7. The CDR3 is 14 residues long. CDR1 and CDR2 from the germline V gene are LNHDA and SQIVND (reference sequence). In nucleotides, the CDR3 is TGTGCCACCAAAGCGGGATGGTCCTACAATGAGCAGTTCTTC. Translating it yields CATKAGWSYNEQFF. The whole variable domain, remainder taken from reference TRBV19 and TRBJ2-1, is DGGITQSPKYLFRKEGQNVTLSCEQNLNHDAMYWYRQDPGQGLRLIYYSQIVNDFQKGDIAEGYSVSREKKESFPLTVTSAQKNPTAFYLCATKAGWSYNEQFFGPGTRLTVL.

This chain connects TRBV27 to TRBJ2-1; 7 nucleotides match TRBD1. Germline CDR1 is MNHEY and CDR2 is SMNVEV (reference sequence). CDR3 length: 16 residues. Unmatched junction bases numbered 10, after V lost 5 bases and J lost 3 bases. This CDR3 reads CASSGRQGLGYNEQFF. The CDR3 DNA follows: TGTGCCAGCAGTGGGAGACAGGGTTTAGGCTACAATGAGCAGTTCTTC.

The chain joins TRBV16 to TRBJ2-1; TRBD2 aligns across 9 bases. Trimming cost V 5 bases and J 9 bases; bases outside gene matches: 8. The germline V gene encodes CDR1 KGHSY and CDR2 FQNENV. There are 14 residues in the CDR3. The CDR3 protein is CASSVAGVRGEQFF. The CDR3 DNA reads TGTGCCAGCAGCGTAGCGGGAGTGCGGGGTGAGCAGTTCTTC.

This clone turned up a few times. This chain uses TRBV1 with TRBJ2-7; no check of the table's D call, TRBD2, against the DNA was made. TRBV1 constitutes a pseudogene. The CDR3 is made up of 19 amino acids. Here the CDR3 DNA reads TGCACCAGCAGCCAACTTGGTCCCACCGGGGGGATCCTTACCTACGAGCAGTACTTC. This gives the protein CTSSQLGPTGGILTYEQYF.

This clone was seen only once. As DNA, the CDR3 is TGTGCCAGCACCAACCCTCTGAGGAGGTCCCACTCTGCGGCGTCACCCCTCCACTTT. This translates into CASTNPLRRSHSAASPLHF. This chain joins TRBV28 and TRBJ1-6; no definite D call. V shed 7 bases and J shed 10 bases, with 32 bases lying between them. Germline V CDR1 and CDR2: MDHEN, SYDVKM. This CDR3 comprises 19 residues.

The CDR3 here is CASSYGGGPGEQYF. The CDR3 coding sequence is TGTGCCAGCAGTTACGGCGGGGGGCCGGGCGAGCAGTACTTC. The genes are TRBV6-2 or TRBV6-3 and TRBJ2-7, with 8 bases matching TRBD2. This CDR3 has 14 residues. With 2 bases clipped from V and 6 bases from J, the junction kept 6 bases outside the gene matches. The germline CDR1 and CDR2 sequences are MNHEY and SVGEGT.

This chain connects TRBV3-1 (or the pseudogene TRBV3-2) to TRBJ2-1, with TRBD2 matching over 15 bases. V gave up 3 bases and J gave up 13 bases; unmatched junction bases: 7. Germline V gene sequence: CDR1 LGHDT, CDR2 YNNKEL (reference sequence). This CDR3 is built from 15 residues. The CDR3 loop is CASSHGGLAGGPQFF. CDR3 DNA sequence: TGTGCCAGCAGCCACGGGGGACTAGCGGGAGGTCCCCAGTTCTTC.

The J gene is TRBJ2-7, the V gene TRBV5-1, with TRBD2 matching 8 bases. CDR1 SGHRS and CDR2 YFSETQ come from the germline V gene. CDR3 length: 14 residues. V shed 0 bases, J shed 5 bases, and the junction held 4 bases outside the gene matches. The CDR3 spells CASSLDGREDEQYF. The CDR3 nucleotides read TGCGCCAGCAGCTTGGACGGGAGGGAGGACGAGCAGTACTTC.

The chain recombines TRBV10-3 with TRBJ1-2, with 9 positions matching TRBD1. V trimming: 5 bases; J trimming: 4 bases; junction bases outside the gene matches: 5. The CDR3 has 14 residues. From germline, CDR1 is ENHRY and CDR2 SYGVKD. CDR3 residues: CAISNRGLGYGYTF. The CDR3 DNA follows: TGTGCCATCAGTAACAGGGGGCTTGGCTATGGCTACACCTTC.

The chain has TRBV7-3 and TRBJ2-2, with TRBD2 identical over 9 bases. With V trimmed by 2 bases and J by 6 bases, 4 bases remained unmatched. This CDR3 spans 15 amino acids. Germline CDR1 SGHTA, CDR2 FQGTGA. CDR3 sequence reads: CASSLLAGVAGELFF. CDR3 coding DNA: TGTGCCAGCAGCTTATTAGCGGGAGTGGCCGGGGAGCTGTTTTTT.

The chain combines TRBV2 with TRBJ1-3; weak D call: TRBD1 (5 bases). The CDR3 length is 15 residues. Germline V lookup: CDR1 SNHLY, CDR2 FYNNEI. Trimming pared 3 bases from V and 0 bases from J, leaving 9 bases between. The CDR3: CASSEDKYSGNTIYF. The CDR3 coding sequence is TGTGCCAGCAGTGAGGACAAGTACTCTGGAAACACCATATATTTT. Combining the CDR3 with reference TRBV2 and TRBJ1-3 gives the whole variable domain EPEVTQTPSHQVTQMGQEVILRCVPISNHLYFYWYRQILGQKVEFLVSFYNNEISEKSEIFDDQFSVERPDGSNFTLKIRSTKLEDSAMYFCASSEDKYSGNTIYFGEGSWLTVV.

The rearrangement links TRBV18 to TRBJ1-4, with D hard to call. The CDR3 consists of 14 residues. Germline lookup yields CDR1 KGHSH and CDR2 LQKENI. V lost 3 bases and J 3 bases, leaving 8 bases between the germline ends. The CDR3 loop reads CASSPGGPNEKLFF. CDR3 DNA: TGTGCCAGCTCACCGGGCGGGCCTAATGAAAAACTGTTTTTT.

The genes are TRBV28 and TRBJ1-1; D is uncertain. This CDR3 region has 14 residues. Germline loops: CDR1 MDHEN, CDR2 SYDVKM. V shed 4 bases and J shed 4 bases, with 13 bases lying between them. In DNA, the CDR3 is TGTGCCAGCAGTTCACCGGGAGTGGCCACTGAAGCTTTCTTT. Translating it yields CASSSPGVATEAFF.

The V and J genes are TRBV7-8 and TRBJ2-1, with 8 bases lining up with TRBD2. The CDR3 extends over 14 amino acids. After removal of 7 bases from V and 7 bases from J, the junction contained 9 bases not matched to a gene. CDR1 SGHVS and CDR2 FQNEAQ come from the germline V gene. CDR3 loop: CASIHGLAANEQFF. The CDR3 DNA reads as TGTGCCAGCATCCACGGACTAGCAGCTAATGAGCAGTTCTTC.